This T cell receptor beta chain was obtained from a study of T cells after yellow fever vaccination. TCRdb processed the 5' RACE reads anew with MiXCR; each CDR3 protein has one entry. The data hold around 350,000 distinct CDR3 sequences, with 6% to 8% observed a single time. The study's findings and limits: A small proportion of clonotypes was detected in both the CD4 and CD8 compartments.

CDR1 is SGHRS, CDR2 YFSETQ, per germline. This CDR3 spans 16 amino acids. Losses at the gene ends were 4 bases for V and 5 bases for J; bases not matched to a gene: 11. This clonotype was observed a few times. Its target is not known. The chain joins TRBV5-1 to TRBJ2-1, with 8 bases lining up with TRBD2. This receptor was taken from a man aged 25 to 40 who received the YFV17D yellow fever vaccine. This specimen consisted of PBMCs, obtained 5 days after the yellow fever booster vaccination. In nucleotides, the CDR3 is TGCGCCAGCAGCACTACTGCGACTAGCGATCACAATGAGCAGTTCTTC. Protein: CASSTTATSDHNEQFF. Together with reference TRBV5-1 and TRBJ2-1, the CDR3 gives the full variable domain: KAGVTQTPRYLIKTRGQQVTLSCSPISGHRSVSWYQQTPGQGLQFLFEYFSETQRNKGNFPGRFSGRQFSNSRSEMNVSTLELGDSALYLCASSTTATSDHNEQFFGPGTRLTVL.